This T cell receptor beta chain was obtained from a study of radiation and T cells in renal cell carcinoma (dated by TCRdb to 2020 to 2021). Study-level background: The samples were obtained from a clinical trial, where primary renal cell carcinomas were treated with 15 Gy stereotactic body radiation therapy and then removed by nephrectomy 4 weeks afterward. A total of about 3.8 million unique CDR3 nucleotide sequences, encoding fewer than 3,000,000 unique CDR3 amino acid sequences, were found across all 55 or so samples. In total, more than 50 samples underwent TCR beta sequencing: around 25 tumors plus 27 peripheral blood samples. What the research found in general, with its limitations: Dynamics of the blood repertoire were not tracked past 4 weeks after treatment. With a single-armed trial design, the study had no way to address how radiation dose or scheduling affects the TCR repertoire. Top tumor clonotypes rose in blood from baseline to 2 weeks post-radiation, then contracted by 4 weeks, suggesting transient expansion of tumor-resident clones. No pretreatment tumor biopsies were available, so the baseline intratumoral presence of clonotypes could not be determined.

For CDR1 and CDR2, the germline V gene (reference sequence) lists MNHEY and SMNVEV. Cut back by 11 bases and 4 bases, the V and J ends lie 9 bases apart. There are 11 amino acids in the CDR3, from cysteine to phenylalanine inclusive. Just CDR3 DNA is preserved here, 33 bases in frame from base 1. The time point label for this specimen denotes: blood 2 weeks post-SBRT. The label giving this sample's treatment or condition can be read as: 15 Gy SBRT to primary tumor, nephrectomy 4 weeks later. To follow tumor-enriched clonotypes, serial peripheral blood was collected from radiation-treated patients at baseline and at 2 weeks and 4 weeks after SBRT. All patients had renal cell carcinoma with clear cell pathology. Genomic DNA for TCR sequencing was prepared using the QIAamp DNA Blood Mini Kit (Qiagen). Samples were included in the analyses only if all quality control checks were passed. TCR beta libraries were generated from genomic DNA with the immunoSEQ kit, following the manufacturer's recommendations. Library preparation used a first multiplex PCR with proprietary primers, then a second PCR adding unique barcodes, with bead cleanups after each round. A kit-provided positive control reaction and a negative control reaction were included in every sample batch. The final libraries underwent checking on an Agilent 4200 TapeStation D1000 ScreenTape, volumetric pooling, and quantification by qPCR. Sequencing was performed on an Illumina NextSeq500 using a MidOutput 150-cycle cartridge, with 156 Read1 cycles, 15 Index1 cycles, and the kit custom primers. The pooled library was loaded at roughly 1 pM with about 20% PhiX control spiked in. The original pipeline was this. Vendor-processed data were analyzed in R, with a clonotype defined as all T cells sharing the same CDR3 nucleotide sequence. In the clone abundance analyses, frequencies were normalized to the 10,000 most abundant clones in each sample. Before analysis, public T cell clones were removed, and these numbered fewer than five per sample on average. An abundance difference of at least 32-fold between compartments was the criterion for calling clonotypes tumor-enriched or baseline blood-enriched. A beta-binomial differential abundance model was used to identify clonotypes that were expanded or contracted between blood time points. Tumor-blood repertoire similarity was measured with the Baroni-Urbani and Buser coefficient, and groups were compared using two-tailed Wilcoxon tests in R. TCRdb took over this immuneACCESS table, retaining in-frame rearrangements with V and J assigned. Such tables are incomplete; in checked studies, under half of the missing clones stem from an unresolved V gene, and the remainder is unexplained. D and trimming were read from the DNA, whereas the V and J calls and clone size are those reported in that table. This sample lists about 130,000 clones; approximately 85% were detected once. The top ten clones comprise approximately 6.3% of the sample.

Turning to this clone: No cognate antigen has been identified for it. The input lacks base qualities; no much larger clone sits a single base away.

The receptor chain draws on TRBV27 and TRBJ2-1, with no D gene named confidently. The sample here was blood, taken from a patient whose treatment included radiotherapy and nephrectomy. This receptor was taken from a man aged 45-60 years with renal cell carcinoma. The CDR3 is CAAADYNEQFF. The sequenced DNA is TGTGCCGCCGCTGATTACAATGAGCAGTTCTTC.